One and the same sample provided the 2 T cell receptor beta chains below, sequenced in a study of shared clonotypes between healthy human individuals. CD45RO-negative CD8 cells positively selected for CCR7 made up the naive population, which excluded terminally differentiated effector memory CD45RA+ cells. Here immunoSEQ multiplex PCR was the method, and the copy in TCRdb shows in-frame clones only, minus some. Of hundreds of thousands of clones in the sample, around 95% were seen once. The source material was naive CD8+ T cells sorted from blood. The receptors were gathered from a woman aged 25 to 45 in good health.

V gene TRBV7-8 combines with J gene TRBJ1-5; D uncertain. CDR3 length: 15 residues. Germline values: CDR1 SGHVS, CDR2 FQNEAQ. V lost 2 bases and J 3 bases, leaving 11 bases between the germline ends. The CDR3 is CASSLFRTLNQPQHF. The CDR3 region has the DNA TGTGCCAGCAGCTTATTTCGGACCCTCAATCAGCCCCAGCATTTT. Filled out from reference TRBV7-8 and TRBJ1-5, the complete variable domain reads GAGVSQSPRYKVAKRGQDVALRCDPISGHVSLFWYQQALGQGPEFLTYFQNEAQLDKSGLPSDRFFAERPEGSVSTLKIQRTQQEDSAVYLCASSLFRTLNQPQHFGDGTRLSIL.

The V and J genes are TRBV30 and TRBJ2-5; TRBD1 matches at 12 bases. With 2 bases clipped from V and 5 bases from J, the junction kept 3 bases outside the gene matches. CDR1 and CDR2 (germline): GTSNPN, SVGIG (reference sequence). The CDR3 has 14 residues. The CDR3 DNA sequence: TGTGCCTGGAGTTCGGGACAGGGGGCGGAGACCCAGTACTTC. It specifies CAWSSGQGAETQYF.